The text below deals with one TCR beta chain. In terms of age and location, participants ranged from about 18 to 100 years and lived in about 25 US areas. Germline lookup yields CDR1 PRHDT and CDR2 FYEKMQ (reference sequence). Losses at the gene ends were 5 bases for V and 2 bases for J; bases not matched to a gene: 14. The CDR3 sequence is 18 residues long. The source of the sample is a study of blood T cell repertoires in COVID-19. Whole-study context: T cells, B-cell-depleted T cells, or PBMCs supplied cDNA or gDNA.

Source study methods: Estimates of nucleated cell counts were drawn from the amplification of reference gene primers. Some clones are missing from TCRdb's copy, which holds only in-frame ones; the method was immunoSEQ multiplex PCR. Clone size and V and J calls were adopted from that table, with D and trimming inferred from the DNA. The sample holds hundreds of thousands of clones, around nine tenths seen once. The genes are TRBV13 and TRBJ2-3, with TRBD2 identical over 9 bases. The TCR sequence derives from a young woman who had been exposed to COVID-19. What was sequenced was PBMCs or T cells enriched from blood (not recorded which). DNA of the CDR3: TGTGCCAGCAGCGGAGAGGAGAGTAGCGGGAGAGTCACAGATACGCAGTATTTT. As protein: CASSGEESSGRVTDTQYF.